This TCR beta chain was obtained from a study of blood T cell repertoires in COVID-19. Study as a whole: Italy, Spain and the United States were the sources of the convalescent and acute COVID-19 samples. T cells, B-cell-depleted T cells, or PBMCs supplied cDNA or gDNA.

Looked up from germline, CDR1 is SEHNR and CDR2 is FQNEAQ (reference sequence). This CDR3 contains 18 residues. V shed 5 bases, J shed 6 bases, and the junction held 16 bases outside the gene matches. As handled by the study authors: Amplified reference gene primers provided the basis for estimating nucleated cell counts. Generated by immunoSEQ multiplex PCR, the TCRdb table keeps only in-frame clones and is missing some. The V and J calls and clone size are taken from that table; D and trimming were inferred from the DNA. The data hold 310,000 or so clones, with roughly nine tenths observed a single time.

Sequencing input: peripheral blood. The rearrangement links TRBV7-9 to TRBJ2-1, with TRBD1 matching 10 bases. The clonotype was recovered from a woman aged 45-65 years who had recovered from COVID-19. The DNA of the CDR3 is TGTGCCAGCAGCATTAGAAAGACCGGGACAGGGGAGAGCAATGAGCAGTTCTTC. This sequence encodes CASSIRKTGTGESNEQFF.